The next 23 T cell receptor beta chains were all read from a single sample in a study of blood T cell repertoires in COVID-19. Sequencing used immunoSEQ multiplex PCR; TCRdb keeps in-frame clones, though not all of them. The sample contains 150,000 or so clones, about four fifths of which appear only once. Sequenced sample: PBMCs or T cells enriched from blood (not recorded which). The receptors shown here come from a man aged 45-65 years who had recovered from COVID-19.

V and J are TRBV7-9 and TRBJ1-4, with 7 positions matching TRBD1. Germline V gene data show CDR1 as SEHNR and CDR2 as FQNEAQ (reference sequence). After removal of 2 bases from V and 5 bases from J, the junction contained 17 bases not matched to a gene. The CDR3 loop spans 19 amino acids. The CDR3, as DNA: TGTGCCAGCAGCTTAAGGGCTAAAACAGGGGTCCGTGACAATGAAAAACTGTTTTTT. Protein sequence: CASSLRAKTGVRDNEKLFF. Looking up the rest from reference TRBV7-9 and TRBJ1-4 gives the full variable domain: DTGVSQNPRHKITKRGQNVTFRCDPISEHNRLYWYRQTLGQGPEFLTYFQNEAQLEKSRLLSDRFSAERPKGSFSTLEIQRTEQGDSAMYLCASSLRAKTGVRDNEKLFFGSGTQLSVL.

The chain links TRBV29-1 to TRBJ1-1, with TRBD1 matching over 7 bases. Per germline, CDR1 SQVTM and CDR2 ANQGSEA. The CDR3 contains 18 residues. Trimming took 4 bases from V and 4 from J; bases not matched to a gene: 21. The CDR3 region is CSVGRQGGTVSQGTEAFF. DNA for the CDR3: TGCAGCGTTGGGCGGCAGGGGGGTACCGTCAGTCAAGGCACTGAAGCTTTCTTT.

The V and J genes are TRBV6-5 and TRBJ1-2; a weak D match, TRBD1 (6 bases). V was cut by 7 bases and J by 2 bases, with 14 bases left in between. Germline CDR1 MNHEY, CDR2 SVGAGI. This CDR3 is 14 amino acids long. The CDR3 nucleotides read TGTGCCAGCACTCAACAGGGAACCAACTATGGCTACACCTTC. Translation gives CASTQQGTNYGYTF.

This clone was observed a single time. The chain is built from TRBV6-5 and TRBJ2-1; 7 bases align to TRBD2. Germline V lookup: CDR1 MNHEY, CDR2 SVGAGI. CDR3 length: 14 amino acids. V was clipped by 5 bases and J by 5 bases; unmatched bases: 6. The CDR3 DNA follows: TGTGCCAGCAGTACTGGCGGGGGAAACAATGAGCAGTTCTTC. It yields the protein CASSTGGGNNEQFF.

This sequence joins TRBV14 and TRBJ1-4, with TRBD1 matching 8 bases. The CDR3 extends over 15 amino acids. Trimming took 4 bases from V and 7 from J; bases not matched to a gene: 8. Germline CDR1 SGHDN, CDR2 FVKESK. CDR3 region: CASSRLDRVFEKLFF. The CDR3 DNA is TGTGCCAGCAGCCGGCTGGACAGGGTCTTTGAAAAACTGTTTTTT.

This chain links TRBV5-1 with TRBJ2-3; 10 bases are shared with TRBD2. CDR1 is SGHRS, CDR2 YFSETQ, per germline. This CDR3 region has 20 residues. V lost 4 bases and J lost 0; bases outside the gene matches: 17. The CDR3 sequence is CASSDPALAGGDPSTDTQYF. Written as DNA, the CDR3 is TGCGCCAGCAGCGACCCAGCCTTAGCGGGGGGCGATCCTAGCACAGATACGCAGTATTTT. Full variable domain (remainder filled in from reference TRBV5-1 and TRBJ2-3): KAGVTQTPRYLIKTRGQQVTLSCSPISGHRSVSWYQQTPGQGLQFLFEYFSETQRNKGNFPGRFSGRQFSNSRSEMNVSTLELGDSALYLCASSDPALAGGDPSTDTQYFGPGTRLTVL.

Comments on this clone: Given the absence of the conserved phenylalanine or tryptophan at the CDR3 end, a read error is likely. The limits of the CDR3 on the DNA are not certain, so only TCRdb's listed CDR3 is given. This CDR3 reads CASSPGSEGL. The V call is TRBV12-3 or TRBV12-4, the J call TRBJ1-2. Including both end residues, the CDR3 is 10 amino acids long.

The rearrangement uses TRBV6-1 and TRBJ1-1; 7 nucleotides agree with TRBD1. Germline loops: CDR1 MNHNS, CDR2 SASEGT. The CDR3 covers 15 residues. Trimming removed 1 base from V and 7 bases from J; junction bases left unmatched: 9. The CDR3 protein is CASSEDGTAKIEAFF. Written as DNA, the CDR3 is TGTGCCAGCAGTGAAGATGGGACAGCCAAGATTGAAGCTTTCTTT.

V is TRBV28 and J is TRBJ2-3, with 8 positions matching TRBD1. The CDR3 runs to 14 residues. CDR1 and CDR2 (germline): MDHEN, SYDVKM. The V segment lost 8 bases and the J segment 4 bases; nucleotides outside the gene matches: 8. The CDR3 loop is CASARDRRPDTQYF. The CDR3 DNA is TGTGCCAGCGCTCGGGACAGGCGACCAGATACGCAGTATTTT.

A word on this clone: Other DNA sequences from this sample encode an identical CDR3 as well. The rearrangement links TRBV9 to TRBJ2-3; D call uncertain. Germline CDR1 is SGDLS and CDR2 is YYNGEE. Trimming cost V 1 base and J 1 base, with 7 bases left between them. The CDR3 length is 14 residues. The CDR3 protein is CASSVTSGTDTQYF. The DNA for the CDR3 is TGTGCCAGCAGCGTAACGTCGGGCACAGATACGCAGTATTTT.

This clone was observed once. V is TRBV5-1 and J is TRBJ2-2; 7 bases map to TRBD1. Germline assignment: CDR1 SGHRS and CDR2 YFSETQ. J gave up 5 bases and V 4 bases, and 5 bases lay outside the gene matches. There are 14 residues in the CDR3. DNA of the CDR3: TGCGCCAGCAGCCCGGGACAGCTTACCGGGGAGCTGTTTTTT. Protein: CASSPGQLTGELFF.

The chain couples TRBV6-1 to TRBJ2-2; D unclear. The CDR3 runs to 12 residues. Germline CDR1 reads MNHNS; CDR2 reads SASEGT. Trimming pared 5 bases from V and 2 bases from J, leaving 3 bases between. This chain's CDR3 is CASSSNTGELFF. For the CDR3, the DNA is TGTGCCAGCAGTTCTAACACCGGGGAGCTGTTTTTT.

The chain uses TRBV3-1 (or the pseudogene TRBV3-2) and TRBJ1-2, with D perhaps matching TRBD1 (6 bases). CDR1 is LGHDT and CDR2 is YNNKEL in the germline V gene (reference sequence). The CDR3 has 16 amino acids. V shed 1 base and J shed 4 bases, with 16 bases lying between them. The CDR3 reads CASSQGAGARGYGYTF. CDR3 sequence (DNA): TGTGCCAGCAGCCAAGGGGCGGGGGCGAGGGGCTATGGCTACACCTTC.

This clone was found once. V usage is TRBV19 and J usage is TRBJ1-4, with D hard to call. The CDR3 is 13 amino acids. Looked up from germline, CDR1 is LNHDA and CDR2 is SQIVND (reference sequence). The ends were cut back, 10 bases at V and 7 bases at J, with 16 bases in the middle. The CDR3 DNA is TGTGCCACCCACGGGGTTATCAGTGAAAAACTGTTTTTT. This gives the protein CATHGVISEKLFF.

The V gene is TRBV30, the J gene TRBJ1-2; 8 bases align to TRBD1. Per germline, CDR1 GTSNPN and CDR2 SVGIG (reference sequence). The CDR3 is made up of 12 amino acids. The V segment lost 7 bases and the J segment 3 bases; nucleotides outside the gene matches: 4. CDR3 protein: CALGQGDYGYTF. In DNA form, the CDR3 reads TGTGCCTTAGGACAGGGAGACTATGGCTACACCTTC. The complete variable domain, with remaining parts taken from reference TRBV30 and TRBJ1-2, reads SQTIHQWPATLVQPVGSPLSLECTVEGTSNPNLYWYRQAAGRGLQLLFYSVGIGQISSEVPQNLSASRPQDRQFILSSKKLLLSDSGFYLCALGQGDYGYTFGSGTRLTVV.

V is TRBV9 and J is TRBJ2-1; tentatively, D is TRBD1 (8 bases). The CDR3 contains 15 residues. CDR1 and CDR2 from the germline V gene are SGDLS and YYNGEE. V was clipped by 4 bases and J by 10 bases, with 21 bases between them. The CDR3 is CASSSKNGQGGEQFF. CDR3 sequence (DNA): TGTGCCAGCAGCTCAAAAAACGGACAGGGAGGGGAGCAGTTCTTC. Variable domain in full (rest from reference TRBV9 and TRBJ2-1): DSGVTQTPKHLITATGQRVTLRCSPRSGDLSVYWYQQSLDQGLQFLIQYYNGEERAKGNILERFSAQQFPDLHSELNLSSLELGDSALYFCASSSKNGQGGEQFFGPGTRLTVL.

This chain uses TRBV5-4 with TRBJ1-2; 7 nucleotides match TRBD1. This CDR3 has 14 residues. Trimming at V came to 0 bases and at J to 7 bases, leaving 6 bases not matched to a gene. The germline V gene encodes CDR1 SGHNT and CDR2 YYREEE (reference sequence). The CDR3 bases are TGTGCCAGCAGCTTGGAGACAGGGCCCTCTGGCTACACCTTC. This codes for CASSLETGPSGYTF.

This clone was seen once. This chain links TRBV29-1 with TRBJ2-1, with 7 bases matching TRBD2. The CDR3 covers 15 residues. Germline CDR1 reads SQVTM; CDR2 reads ANQGSEA. V lost 6 bases to trimming and J lost 6 bases; unmatched junction nucleotides: 14. The CDR3 DNA reads TGCAGCGTCGAGGGAGGGGTGGGAGTAGGCAATGAGCAGTTCTTC. Its translation is CSVEGGVGVGNEQFF.

The chain employs TRBV1 and TRBJ1-5; no DNA check was done on the table's D call, TRBD1. TRBV1 is annotated as a pseudogene. The CDR3 runs to 17 residues. CDR3: CTSSPFWCQGAWQPQHF. CDR3 nucleotides: TGCACCAGCAGCCCATTTTGGTGTCAGGGGGCATGGCAGCCCCAGCATTTT.

The J gene is TRBJ2-2, the V gene TRBV6-1; 8 nucleotides line up with TRBD1. Per the germline V gene, CDR1 is MNHNS and CDR2 is SASEGT. The CDR3 has 16 residues. The ends lost 1 base at V and 6 bases at J; junction bases unmatched: 7. CDR3 in DNA: TGTGCCAGCAGTGAAGTAGGACAGGGTTTCCCCGGGGAGCTGTTTTTT. Protein sequence: CASSEVGQGFPGELFF.

The rearrangement joins TRBV7-9 to TRBJ2-2; tentatively, D is TRBD2 (6 bases). This CDR3 is built from 16 residues. Trimming took off 4 bases at V and 0 bases at J, with 12 bases between the two ends. Per germline, CDR1 SEHNR and CDR2 FQNEAQ (reference sequence). This chain's CDR3 is CASSSRAGANTGELFF. Here the CDR3 DNA reads TGTGCCAGCAGCTCAAGAGCGGGTGCGAACACCGGGGAGCTGTTTTTT.

This clone was seen a single time. The rearrangement joins TRBV2 to TRBJ2-2, with 9 bases matching TRBD2. Germline CDR1 reads SNHLY; CDR2 reads FYNNEI. J lost 2 bases, V lost 5 bases, and 9 bases had no gene match. The CDR3 extends over 17 amino acids. In DNA form, the CDR3 reads TGTGCCAGCAGTCTCCCGATAGCGGGAGTCAACACCGGGGAGCTGTTTTTT. Protein product: CASSLPIAGVNTGELFF.

The chain is built from TRBV7-9 and TRBJ1-1; D ambiguous. CDR3 length equals 11 residues. Germline CDR1 SEHNR, CDR2 FQNEAQ (reference sequence). Deletions cut 8 bases from V and 2 bases from J, with 6 bases between. The CDR3 bases are TGTGCCAGCCTCAGAAACACTGAAGCTTTCTTT. As protein: CASLRNTEAFF.